The present entry profiles one TCR beta chain with its context. The sample is drawn from a study of T cell changes during pregnancy in multiple sclerosis. Assay used: immunoSEQ multiplex PCR; TCRdb lists only in-frame clones, some missing. The data contain 91,000 or so clones, over 85% of them singletons. The germline V and J ends were trimmed by 4 bases and 6 bases, with 8 bases remaining between them. Germline values: CDR1 SGHRS, CDR2 YFSETQ. This CDR3 contains 11 residues. The TCR originated in a female donor with multiple sclerosis, enrolled in a pregnancy study. The chain uses TRBV5-1 and TRBJ2-7; D uncertain. Sequencing used peripheral blood, obtained after pregnancy. The CDR3 DNA sequence: TGCGCCAGCAGCCCGGGTCTCGAGCAGTACTTC. Translated: CASSPGLEQYF. Drawing the rest from reference TRBV5-1 and TRBJ2-7, the complete variable domain is KAGVTQTPRYLIKTRGQQVTLSCSPISGHRSVSWYQQTPGQGLQFLFEYFSETQRNKGNFPGRFSGRQFSNSRSEMNVSTLELGDSALYLCASSPGLEQYFGPGTRLTVT.